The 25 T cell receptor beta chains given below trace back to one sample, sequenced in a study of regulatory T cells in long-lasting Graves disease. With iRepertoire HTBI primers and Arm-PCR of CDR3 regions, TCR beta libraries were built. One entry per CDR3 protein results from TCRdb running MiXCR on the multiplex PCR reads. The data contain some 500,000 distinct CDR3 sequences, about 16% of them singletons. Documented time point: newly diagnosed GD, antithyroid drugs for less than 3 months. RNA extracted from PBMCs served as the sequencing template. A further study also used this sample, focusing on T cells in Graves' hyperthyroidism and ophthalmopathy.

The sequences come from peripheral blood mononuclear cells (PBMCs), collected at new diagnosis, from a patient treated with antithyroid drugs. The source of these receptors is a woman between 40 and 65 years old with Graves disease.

In DNA, the CDR3 is TGTGCCAGCAGCTTGGGGGGGACTAGCGCACTTCGCACAGATACGCAGTATTTT. It specifies CASSLGGTSALRTDTQYF. The chain couples TRBV5-4 to TRBJ2-3, with 10 bases fitting TRBD2. CDR1 and CDR2 from the germline V gene are SGHNT and YYREEE (reference sequence). The V and J ends lost 0 bases and 1 base, in that order; junction bases with no gene match: 8. This CDR3 is 18 amino acids long.

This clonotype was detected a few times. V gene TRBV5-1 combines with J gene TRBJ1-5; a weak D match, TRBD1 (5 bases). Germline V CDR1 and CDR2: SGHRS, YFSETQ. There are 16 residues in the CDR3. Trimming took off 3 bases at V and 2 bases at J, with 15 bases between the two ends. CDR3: CASSSSSRVRNQPQHF. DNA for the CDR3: TGCGCCAGCAGCTCATCCAGCAGGGTTCGCAATCAGCCCCAGCATTTT.

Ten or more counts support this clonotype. CDR3 in DNA: TGCGCCAGCAGCCGGATGGGGGCCAAGAACACTGAAGCTTTCTTT. Translated, it gives CASSRMGAKNTEAFF. This sequence joins TRBV5-1 and TRBJ1-1; D is possibly TRBD1 (6 bases). V dropped 4 bases and J dropped 1 base, with 14 bases sitting between them. Germline-derived CDR1 and CDR2 are SGHRS and YFSETQ. The CDR3 runs 15 residues.

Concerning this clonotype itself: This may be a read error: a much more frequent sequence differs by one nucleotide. This CDR3 reads CASSLRAAYQETQCF. The CDR3 DNA reads as TGTGCCAGCAGTTTAAGGGCGGCTTACCAAGAGACCCAGTGCTTC. This chain connects TRBV7-8 to TRBJ2-5; no definite D call. The CDR3 has 15 residues. The V gene's germline CDR1 is SGHVS and CDR2 FQNEAQ.

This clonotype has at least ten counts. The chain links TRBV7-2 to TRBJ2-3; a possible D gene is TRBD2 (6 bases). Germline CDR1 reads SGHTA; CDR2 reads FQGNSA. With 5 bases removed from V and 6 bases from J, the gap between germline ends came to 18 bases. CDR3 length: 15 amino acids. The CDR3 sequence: CASSPYREKLDTQYF. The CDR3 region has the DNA TGTGCCAGCAGCCCATACCGGGAGAAACTTGATACGCAGTATTTT.

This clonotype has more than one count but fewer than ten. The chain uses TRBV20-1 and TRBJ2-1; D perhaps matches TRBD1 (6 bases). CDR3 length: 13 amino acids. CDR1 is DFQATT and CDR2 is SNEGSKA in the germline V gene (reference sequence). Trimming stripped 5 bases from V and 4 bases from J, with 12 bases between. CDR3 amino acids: CSALYGTYNEQFF. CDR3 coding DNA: TGCAGTGCTTTATACGGGACATACAATGAGCAGTTCTTC.

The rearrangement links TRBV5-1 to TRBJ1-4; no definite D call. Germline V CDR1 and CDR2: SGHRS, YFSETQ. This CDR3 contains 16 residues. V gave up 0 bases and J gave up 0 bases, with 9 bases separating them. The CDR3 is CASSLGDTATNEKLFF. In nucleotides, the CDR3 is TGCGCCAGCAGCTTGGGTGACACAGCAACTAATGAAAAACTGTTTTTT.

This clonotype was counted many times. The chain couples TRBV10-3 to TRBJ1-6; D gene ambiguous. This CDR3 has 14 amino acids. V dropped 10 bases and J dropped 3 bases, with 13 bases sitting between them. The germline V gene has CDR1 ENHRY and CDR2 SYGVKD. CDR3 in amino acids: CANSKDDYNSPLHF. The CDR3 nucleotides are TGTGCCAACTCGAAAGACGACTATAATTCACCCCTCCACTTT.

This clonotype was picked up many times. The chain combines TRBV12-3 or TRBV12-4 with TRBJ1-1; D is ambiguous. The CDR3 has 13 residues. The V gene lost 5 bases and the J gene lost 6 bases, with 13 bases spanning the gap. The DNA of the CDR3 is TGTGCCAGCAGTCCCCGGGTCGGTCCTGAAGCTTTCTTT. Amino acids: CASSPRVGPEAFF.

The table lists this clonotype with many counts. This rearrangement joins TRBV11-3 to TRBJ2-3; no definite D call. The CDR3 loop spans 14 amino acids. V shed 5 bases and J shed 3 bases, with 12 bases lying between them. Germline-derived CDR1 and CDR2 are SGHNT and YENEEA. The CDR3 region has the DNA TGTGCCAGCAGCCGGCGGTTGTTAACAGATACGCAGTATTTT. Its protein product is CASSRRLLTDTQYF.

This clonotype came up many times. CDR3 in DNA: TGTGCCAGCAGCCACGGGGGGCCTTCCAATCAGCCCCAGCATTTT. It yields the protein CASSHGGPSNQPQHF. This chain links TRBV3-1 with TRBJ1-5, with D tentatively TRBD1 (6 bases). CDR1 is LGHDT and CDR2 is YNNKEL in the germline V gene (reference sequence). V lost 3 bases, J lost 3 bases, and 12 bases lay in between. The CDR3 extends over 15 amino acids.

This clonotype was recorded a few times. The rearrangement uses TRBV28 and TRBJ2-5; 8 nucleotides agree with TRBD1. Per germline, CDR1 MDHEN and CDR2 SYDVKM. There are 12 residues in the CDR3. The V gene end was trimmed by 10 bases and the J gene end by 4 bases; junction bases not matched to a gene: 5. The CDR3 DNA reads TGTGCCATCAGGGGGCTCGGAGAGACCCAGTACTTC. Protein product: CAIRGLGETQYF.

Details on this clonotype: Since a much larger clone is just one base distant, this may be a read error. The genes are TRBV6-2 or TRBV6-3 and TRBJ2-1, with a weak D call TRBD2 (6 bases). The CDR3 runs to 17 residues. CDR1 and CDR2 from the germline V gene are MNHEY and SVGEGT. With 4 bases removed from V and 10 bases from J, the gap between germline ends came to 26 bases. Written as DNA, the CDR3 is TGTGCCAGCAGTTCTCCACCCGGGACTGGAAGCTCCTACGAGCAGTTCTTC. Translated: CASSSPPGTGSSYEQFF.

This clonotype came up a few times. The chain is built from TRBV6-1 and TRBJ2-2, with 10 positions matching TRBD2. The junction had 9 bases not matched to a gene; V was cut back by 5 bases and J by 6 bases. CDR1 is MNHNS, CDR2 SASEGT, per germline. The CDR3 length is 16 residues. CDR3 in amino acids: CASSISGGAGSGELFF. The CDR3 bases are TGTGCCAGCAGTATAAGCGGGGGGGCAGGTTCCGGGGAGCTGTTTTTT.

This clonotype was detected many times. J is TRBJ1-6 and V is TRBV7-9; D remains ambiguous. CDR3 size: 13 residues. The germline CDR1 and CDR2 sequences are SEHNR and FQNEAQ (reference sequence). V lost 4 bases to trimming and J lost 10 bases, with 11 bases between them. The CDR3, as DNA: TGTGCCAGCAGCTCCGCCAGTTCGTCACCCCTCCACTTT. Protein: CASSSASSSPLHF.

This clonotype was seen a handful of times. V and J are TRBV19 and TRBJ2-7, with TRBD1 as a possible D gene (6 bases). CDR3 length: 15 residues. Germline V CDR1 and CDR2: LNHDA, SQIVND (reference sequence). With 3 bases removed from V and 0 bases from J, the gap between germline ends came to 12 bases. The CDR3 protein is CASSMAGVYSYEQYF. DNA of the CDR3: TGTGCCAGTAGTATGGCAGGGGTCTACTCCTACGAGCAGTACTTC. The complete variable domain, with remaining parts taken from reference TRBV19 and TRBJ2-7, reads DGGITQSPKYLFRKEGQNVTLSCEQNLNHDAMYWYRQDPGQGLRLIYYSQIVNDFQKGDIAEGYSVSREKKESFPLTVTSAQKNPTAFYLCASSMAGVYSYEQYFGPGTRLTVT.

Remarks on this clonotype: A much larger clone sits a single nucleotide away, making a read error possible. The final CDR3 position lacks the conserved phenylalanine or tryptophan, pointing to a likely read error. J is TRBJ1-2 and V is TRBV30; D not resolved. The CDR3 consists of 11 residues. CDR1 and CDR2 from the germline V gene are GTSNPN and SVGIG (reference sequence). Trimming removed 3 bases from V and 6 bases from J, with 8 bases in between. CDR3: CAWRVRDGYTL. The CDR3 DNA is TGTGCCTGGAGGGTACGTGATGGCTACACCCTC.

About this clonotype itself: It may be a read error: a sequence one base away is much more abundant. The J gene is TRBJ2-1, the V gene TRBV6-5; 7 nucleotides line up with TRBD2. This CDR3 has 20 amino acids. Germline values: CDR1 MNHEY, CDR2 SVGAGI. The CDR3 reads CARSLYPPRVAGSPYNEQFF. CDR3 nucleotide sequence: TGTGCCCGCAGTTTATACCCCCCTAGAGTAGCGGGCTCTCCCTACAATGAGCAGTTCTTC.

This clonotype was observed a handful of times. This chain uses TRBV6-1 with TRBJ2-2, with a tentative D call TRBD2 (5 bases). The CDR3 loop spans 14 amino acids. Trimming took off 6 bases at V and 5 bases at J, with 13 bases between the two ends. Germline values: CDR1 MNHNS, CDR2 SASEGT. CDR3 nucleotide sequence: TGTGCCAGCAGCGCCCCAGGAGGTACCGGGGAGCTGTTTTTT. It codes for CASSAPGGTGELFF.

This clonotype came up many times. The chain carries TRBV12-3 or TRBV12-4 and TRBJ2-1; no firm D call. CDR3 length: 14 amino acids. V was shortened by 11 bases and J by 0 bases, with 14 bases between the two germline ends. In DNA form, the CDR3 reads TGTGCCGGACCGGCCCGGCCCTCCTACAATGAGCAGTTCTTC. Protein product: CAGPARPSYNEQFF.

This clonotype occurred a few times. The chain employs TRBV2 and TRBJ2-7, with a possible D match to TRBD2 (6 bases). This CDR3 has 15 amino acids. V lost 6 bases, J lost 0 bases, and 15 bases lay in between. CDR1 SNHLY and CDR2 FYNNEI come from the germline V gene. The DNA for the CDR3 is TGTGCCAGCAGCCCCTACGGGGGAAGCTCCTACGAGCAGTACTTC. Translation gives CASSPYGGSSYEQYF. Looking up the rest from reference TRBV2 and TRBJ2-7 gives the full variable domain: EPEVTQTPSHQVTQMGQEVILRCVPISNHLYFYWYRQILGQKVEFLVSFYNNEISEKSEIFDDQFSVERPDGSNFTLKIRSTKLEDSAMYFCASSPYGGSSYEQYFGPGTRLTVT.

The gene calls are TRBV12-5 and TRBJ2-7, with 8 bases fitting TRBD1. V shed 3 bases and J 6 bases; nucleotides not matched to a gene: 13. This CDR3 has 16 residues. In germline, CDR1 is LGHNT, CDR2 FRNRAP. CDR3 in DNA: TGTGCTAGTGGTTTTGGTGGTGCGGCAGGGGGCGCCGAGCAGTACTTC. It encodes CASGFGGAAGGAEQYF.

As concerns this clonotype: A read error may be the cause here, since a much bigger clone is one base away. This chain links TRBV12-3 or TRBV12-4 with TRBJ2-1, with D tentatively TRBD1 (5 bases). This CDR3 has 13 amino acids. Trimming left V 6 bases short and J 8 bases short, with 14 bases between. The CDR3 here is CASRSGSWDEQFF. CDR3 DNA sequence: TGTGCCAGCAGATCAGGGTCGTGGGATGAGCAGTTCTTC.

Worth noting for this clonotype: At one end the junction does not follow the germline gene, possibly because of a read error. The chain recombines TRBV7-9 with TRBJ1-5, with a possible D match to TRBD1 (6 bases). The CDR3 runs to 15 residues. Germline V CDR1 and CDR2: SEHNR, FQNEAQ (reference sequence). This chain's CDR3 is CASSLKSGVNQPRHF. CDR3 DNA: TGTGCCAGCAGCTTAAAATCAGGGGTCAATCAGCCCCGGCATTTT.

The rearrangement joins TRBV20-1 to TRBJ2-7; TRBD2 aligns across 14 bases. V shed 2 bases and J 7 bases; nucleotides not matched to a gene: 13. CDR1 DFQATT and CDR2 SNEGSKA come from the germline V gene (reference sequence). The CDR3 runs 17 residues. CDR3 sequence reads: CSARPTSGGVRGGEQYF. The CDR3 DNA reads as TGCAGTGCTAGACCGACTAGCGGGGGGGTCCGGGGTGGTGAGCAGTACTTC.